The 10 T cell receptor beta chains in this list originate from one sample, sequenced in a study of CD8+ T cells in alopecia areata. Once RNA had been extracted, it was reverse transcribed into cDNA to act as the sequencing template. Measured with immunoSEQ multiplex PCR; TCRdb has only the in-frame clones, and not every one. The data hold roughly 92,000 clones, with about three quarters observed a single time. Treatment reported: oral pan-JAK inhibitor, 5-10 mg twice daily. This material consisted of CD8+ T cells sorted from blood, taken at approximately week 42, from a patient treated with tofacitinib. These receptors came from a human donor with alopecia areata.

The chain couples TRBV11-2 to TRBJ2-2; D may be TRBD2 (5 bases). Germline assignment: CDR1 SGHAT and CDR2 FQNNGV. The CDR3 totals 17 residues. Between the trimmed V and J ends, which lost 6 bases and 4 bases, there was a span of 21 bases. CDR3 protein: CASRLSERSRATGELFF. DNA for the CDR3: TGTGCCAGCAGACTGTCCGAGCGGAGTCGTGCCACCGGGGAGCTGTTTTTT.

CDR3 amino acids: CSVELAGRTTGELFF. The CDR3, as DNA: TGCAGCGTTGAACTGGCGGGGAGGACCACCGGGGAGCTGTTTTTT. The V gene is TRBV29-1, the J gene TRBJ2-2; a possible D gene is TRBD2 (6 bases). This CDR3 comprises 15 residues. CDR1 SQVTM and CDR2 ANQGSEA come from the germline V gene. V shed 2 bases and J shed 4 bases, with 14 bases lying between them.

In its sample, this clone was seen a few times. Here the CDR3 DNA reads TGCAGCGCTACGTCCATGAACGGCTACACCTTC. As protein: CSATSMNGYTF. The gene calls are TRBV29-1 and TRBJ1-2, with unresolved D. Germline values: CDR1 SQVTM, CDR2 ANQGSEA. V lost 7 bases and J 8 bases, leaving 14 bases between the germline ends. The CDR3 is made up of 11 amino acids.

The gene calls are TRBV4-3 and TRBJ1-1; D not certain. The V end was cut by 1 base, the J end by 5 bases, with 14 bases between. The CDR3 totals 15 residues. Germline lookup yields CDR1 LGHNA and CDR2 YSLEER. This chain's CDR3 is CASSQVTGRETEAFF. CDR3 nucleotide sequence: TGCGCCAGCAGCCAAGTCACGGGGAGGGAGACTGAAGCTTTCTTT.

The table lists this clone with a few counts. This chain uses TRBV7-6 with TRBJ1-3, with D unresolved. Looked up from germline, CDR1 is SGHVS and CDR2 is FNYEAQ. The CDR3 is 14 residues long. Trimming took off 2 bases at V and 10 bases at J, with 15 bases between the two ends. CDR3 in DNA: TGTGCCAGCAGCTTAAGTGGAAGCCCGGAGACCATATATTTT. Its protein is CASSLSGSPETIYF.

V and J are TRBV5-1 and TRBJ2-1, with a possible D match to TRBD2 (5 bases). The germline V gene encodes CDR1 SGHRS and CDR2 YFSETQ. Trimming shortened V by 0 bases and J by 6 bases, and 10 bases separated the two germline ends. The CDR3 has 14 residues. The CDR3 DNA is TGCGCCAGCAGCTTGGCCGGGGTTAGCAATGAGCAGTTCTTC. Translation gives CASSLAGVSNEQFF.

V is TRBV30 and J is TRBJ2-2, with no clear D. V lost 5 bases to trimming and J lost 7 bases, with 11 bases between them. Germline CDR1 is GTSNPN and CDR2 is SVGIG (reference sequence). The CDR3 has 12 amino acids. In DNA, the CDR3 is TGTGCCTGGTCGCTTGGGGACGGGGAGCTGTTTTTT. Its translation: CAWSLGDGELFF.

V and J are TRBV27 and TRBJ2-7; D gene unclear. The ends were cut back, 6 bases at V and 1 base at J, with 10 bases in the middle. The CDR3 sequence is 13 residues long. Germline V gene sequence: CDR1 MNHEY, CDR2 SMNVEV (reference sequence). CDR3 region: CASRGQVSYEQYF. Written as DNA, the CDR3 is TGTGCCAGCAGGGGTCAGGTGTCCTACGAGCAGTACTTC.

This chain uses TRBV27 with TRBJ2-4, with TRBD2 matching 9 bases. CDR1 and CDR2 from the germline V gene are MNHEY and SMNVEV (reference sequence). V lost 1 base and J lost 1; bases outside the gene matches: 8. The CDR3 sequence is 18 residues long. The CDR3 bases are TGTGCCAGCAGTTTATTTAGCGGGGGTCTTTCGGCCAAAAACATTCAGTACTTC. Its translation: CASSLFSGGLSAKNIQYF.

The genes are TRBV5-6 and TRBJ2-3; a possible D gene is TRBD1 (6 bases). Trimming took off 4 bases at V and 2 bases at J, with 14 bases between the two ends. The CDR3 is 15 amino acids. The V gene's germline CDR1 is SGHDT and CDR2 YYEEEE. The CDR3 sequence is CASSARQAVTDTQYF. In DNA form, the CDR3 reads TGTGCCAGCAGCGCAAGACAGGCGGTCACAGATACGCAGTATTTT.